This T cell receptor (beta chain) was found in a study of regulatory T cells in long-lasting Graves disease. Investigators prepared the TCR beta libraries by applying iRepertoire HTBI primers and Arm-PCR of CDR3 regions. Authors' processing steps: In the combined samples, 62 TRBV and 15 or so TRBJ segments were identified. One entry per CDR3 protein, called by TCRdb with MiXCR from the multiplex PCR reads. TCRdb assigned the V and J calls; the authors' analysis was not used. The sample records roughly 420,000 distinct CDR3 sequences, about 16% being singletons. The CDR3 spans 13 residues. The V gene lost 4 bases and the J gene lost 4 bases, with 8 bases spanning the gap. CDR1 is SQVTM, CDR2 ANQGSEA, per germline. Study outcomes and limitations: Whereas 1,000 or so public clonotypes were shared by new patients, persistent patients shared more, at about 2,500. TRBV28, TRBJ1-2 and TRBJ2-5 emerged as the favored segments in persistent disease. Persistent Graves' patients had lower TCR diversity than newly diagnosed ones.

The sample's time point: newly diagnosed GD, antithyroid drugs for less than 3 months. Isolated PBMC RNA provided the starting material for the TCR library. This clonotype was found many times. Its antigen remains unknown. Separately, the same data were catalogued under a study of T cells in Graves' hyperthyroidism and ophthalmopathy.

V is TRBV29-1 and J is TRBJ2-6; a weak D match, TRBD2 (5 bases). The sequencing used peripheral blood mononuclear cells (PBMCs), collected at new diagnosis, from a patient treated with antithyroid drugs. This sequence was found in a woman in her late teens or twenties with Graves disease. The CDR3 sequence: CSVGGLGANVLTF. CDR3 nucleotides: TGCAGCGTTGGAGGGTTAGGGGCCAACGTCCTGACTTTC. Looking up the rest from reference TRBV29-1 and TRBJ2-6 gives the full variable domain: SAVISQKPSRDICQRGTSLTIQCQVDSQVTMMFWYRQQPGQSLTLIATANQGSEATYESGFVIDKFPISRPNLTFSTLTVSNMSPEDSSIYLCSVGGLGANVLTFGAGSRLTVL.